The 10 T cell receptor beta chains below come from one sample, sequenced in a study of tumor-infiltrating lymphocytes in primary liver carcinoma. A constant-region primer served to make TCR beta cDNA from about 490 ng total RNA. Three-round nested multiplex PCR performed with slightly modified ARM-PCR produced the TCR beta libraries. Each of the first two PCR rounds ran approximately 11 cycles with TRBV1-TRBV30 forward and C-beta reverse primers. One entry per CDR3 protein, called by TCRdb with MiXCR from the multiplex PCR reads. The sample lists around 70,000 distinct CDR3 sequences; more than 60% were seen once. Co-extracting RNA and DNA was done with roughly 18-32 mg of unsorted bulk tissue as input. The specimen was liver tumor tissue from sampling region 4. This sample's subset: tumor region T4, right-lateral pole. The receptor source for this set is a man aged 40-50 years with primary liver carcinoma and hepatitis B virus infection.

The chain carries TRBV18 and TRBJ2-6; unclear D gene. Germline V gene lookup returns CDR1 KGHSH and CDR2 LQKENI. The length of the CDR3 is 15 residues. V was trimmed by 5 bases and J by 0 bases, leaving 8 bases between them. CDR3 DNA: TGTGCCAGCTCATTTACCACCTCTGGGGCCAACGTCCTGACTTTC. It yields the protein CASSFTTSGANVLTF.

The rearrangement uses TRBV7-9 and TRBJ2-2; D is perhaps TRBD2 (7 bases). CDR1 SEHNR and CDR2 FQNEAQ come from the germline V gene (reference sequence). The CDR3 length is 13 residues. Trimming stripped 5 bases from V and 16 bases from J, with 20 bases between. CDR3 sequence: CASSQGGTGGPFF. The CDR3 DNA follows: TGTGCCAGCAGCCAAGGGGGGACCGGGGGGCCGTTTTTT.

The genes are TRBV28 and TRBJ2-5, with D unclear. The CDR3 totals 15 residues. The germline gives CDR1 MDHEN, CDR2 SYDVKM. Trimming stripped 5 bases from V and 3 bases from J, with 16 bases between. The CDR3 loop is CASSPYWIGEETQYF. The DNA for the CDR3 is TGTGCCAGCAGTCCCTATTGGATAGGTGAAGAGACCCAGTACTTC. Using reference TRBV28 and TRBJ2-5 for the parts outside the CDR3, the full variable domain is DVKVTQSSRYLVKRTGEKVFLECVQDMDHENMFWYRQDPGLGLRLIYFSYDVKMKEKGDIPEGYSVSREKKERFSLILESASTNQTSMYLCASSPYWIGEETQYFGPGTRLLVL.

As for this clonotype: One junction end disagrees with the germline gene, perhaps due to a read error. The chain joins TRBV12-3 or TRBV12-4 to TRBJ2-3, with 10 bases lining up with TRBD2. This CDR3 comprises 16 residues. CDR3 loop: CTSSRGLARSTDTQYF. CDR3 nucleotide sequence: TGTACCAGCAGCCGGGGACTAGCGCGTAGCACAGATACGCAGTATTTT.

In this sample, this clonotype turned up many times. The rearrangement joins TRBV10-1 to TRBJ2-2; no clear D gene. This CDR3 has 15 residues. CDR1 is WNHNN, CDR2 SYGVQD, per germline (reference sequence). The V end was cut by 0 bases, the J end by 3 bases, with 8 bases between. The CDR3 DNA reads TGCGCCAGCAGTGAGTCATCGCAGTACACCGGGGAGCTGTTTTTT. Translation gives CASSESSQYTGELFF.

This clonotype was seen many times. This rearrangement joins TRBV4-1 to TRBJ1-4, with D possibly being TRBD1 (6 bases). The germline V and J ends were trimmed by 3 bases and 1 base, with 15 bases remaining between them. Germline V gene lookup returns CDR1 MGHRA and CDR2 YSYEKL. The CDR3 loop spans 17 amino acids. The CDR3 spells CASSQAGIGGTNEKLFF. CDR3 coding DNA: TGCGCCAGCAGCCAGGCTGGCATAGGGGGAACTAATGAAAAACTGTTTTTT.

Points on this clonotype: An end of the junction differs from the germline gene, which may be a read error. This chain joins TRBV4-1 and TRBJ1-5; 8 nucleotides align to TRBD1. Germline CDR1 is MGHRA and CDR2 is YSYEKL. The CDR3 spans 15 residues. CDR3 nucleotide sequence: TGCGTCAGCAGCCAAGCACAGGGGGACAATCATCCCCAGCATTTT. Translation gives CVSSQAQGDNHPQHF.

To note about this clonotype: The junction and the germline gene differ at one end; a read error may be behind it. CDR3 protein: CASSRRGRYPTDTRHF. The CDR3, as DNA: TGTGCCAGCAGCCGCAGGGGTCGCTACCCCACGGATACGCGGCATTTT. The chain recombines TRBV11-1 with TRBJ2-3, with D possibly being TRBD1 (6 bases). The CDR3 is 16 residues long. CDR1 and CDR2 from the germline V gene are SGHAT and FQDESV (reference sequence).

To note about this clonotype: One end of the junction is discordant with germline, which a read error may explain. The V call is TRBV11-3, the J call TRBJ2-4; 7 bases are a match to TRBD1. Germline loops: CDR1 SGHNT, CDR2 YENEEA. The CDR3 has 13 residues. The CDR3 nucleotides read TGTACCAGCAGCTTGAAGCAGGGGGACATTCAGTGCTTC. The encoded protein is CTSSLKQGDIQCF.

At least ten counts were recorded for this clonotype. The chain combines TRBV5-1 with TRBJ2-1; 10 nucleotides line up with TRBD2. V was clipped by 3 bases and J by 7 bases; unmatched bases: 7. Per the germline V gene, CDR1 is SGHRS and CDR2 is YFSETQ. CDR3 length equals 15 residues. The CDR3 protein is CASSWNPGLANEQFF. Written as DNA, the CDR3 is TGCGCCAGCAGCTGGAACCCGGGACTAGCGAATGAGCAGTTCTTC.